This T cell receptor (beta chain) was captured in a study of T cell responses to AZD1222 COVID-19 vaccine. Study-wide results and caveats: Most donors were white British and more were female, and clonal diversity was possibly underestimated.

In regard to this clone: What it recognizes is unknown.

The assay was immunoSEQ multiplex PCR, and TCRdb's table has in-frame clones only and misses some. This repertoire shows roughly 140,000 clones, about 93% found once; its top ten account for about 3%. This TCR was sampled from an adult in good health. The sample in question was peripheral blood, obtained on day 0 of MenACWY control vaccination.

CDR3 protein: CASSPGQGNTGELFF. CDR3 nucleotides: TGTGCCAGCAGCCCGGGACAGGGAAACACCGGGGAGCTGTTTTTT. This chain joins TRBV6-4 and TRBJ2-2; TRBD1 matches 9 bases. This CDR3 has 15 residues. Unmatched junction bases numbered 4, after V lost 6 bases and J lost 2 bases. The germline CDR1 and CDR2 sequences are MRHNA and SNTAGT.